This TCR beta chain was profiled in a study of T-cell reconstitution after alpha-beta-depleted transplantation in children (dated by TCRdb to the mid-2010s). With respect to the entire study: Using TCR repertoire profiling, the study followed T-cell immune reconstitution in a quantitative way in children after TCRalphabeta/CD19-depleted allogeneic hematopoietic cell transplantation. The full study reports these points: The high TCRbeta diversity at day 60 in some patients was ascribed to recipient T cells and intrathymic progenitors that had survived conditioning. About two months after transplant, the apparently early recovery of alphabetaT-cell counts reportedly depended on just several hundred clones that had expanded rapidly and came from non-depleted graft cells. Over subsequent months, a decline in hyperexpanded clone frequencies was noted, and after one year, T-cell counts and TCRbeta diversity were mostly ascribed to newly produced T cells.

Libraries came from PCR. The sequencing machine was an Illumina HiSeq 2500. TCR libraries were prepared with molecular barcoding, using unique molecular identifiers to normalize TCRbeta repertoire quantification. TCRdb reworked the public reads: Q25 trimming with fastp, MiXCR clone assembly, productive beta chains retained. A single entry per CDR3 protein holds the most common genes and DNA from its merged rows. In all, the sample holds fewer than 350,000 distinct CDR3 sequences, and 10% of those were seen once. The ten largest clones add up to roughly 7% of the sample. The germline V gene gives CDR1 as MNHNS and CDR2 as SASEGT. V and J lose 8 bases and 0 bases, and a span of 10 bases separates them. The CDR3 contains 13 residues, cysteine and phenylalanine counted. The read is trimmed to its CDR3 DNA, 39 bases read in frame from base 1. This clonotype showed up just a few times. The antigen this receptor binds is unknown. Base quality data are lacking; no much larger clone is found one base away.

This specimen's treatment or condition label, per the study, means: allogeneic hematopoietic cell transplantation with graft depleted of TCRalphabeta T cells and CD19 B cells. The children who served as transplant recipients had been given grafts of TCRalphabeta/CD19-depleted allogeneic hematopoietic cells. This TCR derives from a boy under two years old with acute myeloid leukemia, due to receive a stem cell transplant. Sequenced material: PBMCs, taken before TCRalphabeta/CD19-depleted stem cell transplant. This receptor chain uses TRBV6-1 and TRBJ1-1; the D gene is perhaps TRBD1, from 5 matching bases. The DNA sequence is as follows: TGTGCCAGCGGGGGACTCTTGAACACTGAAGCTTTCTTT. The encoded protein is CASGGLLNTEAFF.